These T cell receptor beta chains were read from a single sample in a study of T cell responses to AZD1222 COVID-19 vaccine. TCRdb's table, derived via immunoSEQ multiplex PCR, lists solely in-frame clones and lacks some. The data hold around 150,000 clones, with roughly 87% observed a single time. The sample here was peripheral blood, taken 28 days after the second AZD1222 dose. These receptors were obtained from an adult who received the AZD1222 COVID-19 vaccine. Each CDR3 is given with its conserved first and last residue. D genes are given only for firm matches. Clone size appears in some rows only: once, few, many, or a class for an expanded clone.

clone_size,j_call,d_call,v_call,cdr3_aa,cdr3_nt
NA,TRBJ2-1,TRBD1,TRBV7-3,CASSAETGTVKNNEQFF,TGTGCCAGCAGCGCCGAAACCGGGACAGTAAAGAACAATGAGCAGTTCTTC
NA,TRBJ2-5,TRBD2,TRBV18,CASSPSEREILETQYF,TGTGCCAGCTCACCTTCTGAGCGGGAGATCCTGGAGACCCAGTACTTC
NA,TRBJ1-6,NA,TRBV19,CASSDSSNSPLHF,TGTGCCAGTAGTGACTCCTCGAATTCACCCCTCCACTTT
NA,TRBJ2-3,NA,TRBV19,CASSPRDGWTSTDTQYF,TGTGCCAGTAGTCCCAGGGACGGTTGGACTAGCACAGATACGCAGTATTTT
NA,TRBJ1-3,TRBD1,TRBV3-1/TRBV3-2,CASTGTGQLGNTIYF,TGTGCCAGCACGGGGACAGGGCAACTTGGAAACACCATATATTTT
NA,TRBJ1-4,NA,TRBV28,CASRVWRNEKLFF,TGTGCCAGCAGGGTCTGGCGTAATGAAAAACTGTTTTTT
NA,TRBJ2-7,NA,TRBV11-2,CASSNYEQYF,TGTGCCAGCAGCAATTACGAGCAGTACTTC
NA,TRBJ2-7,NA,TRBV6-5,CASSNQGLSYEQYF,TGTGCCAGCAGTAACCAGGGTCTATCTTACGAGCAGTACTTC
NA,TRBJ1-5,TRBD1,TRBV3-1/TRBV3-2,CASSIGQVGQPQHF,TGTGCCAGCAGTATCGGACAGGTAGGTCAGCCCCAGCATTTT
NA,TRBJ1-2,NA,TRBV7-9,CASSFYRDTDYGYTF,TGTGCCAGCAGCTTCTACCGGGACACCGACTATGGCTACACCTTC
NA,TRBJ2-7,TRBD1,TRBV30,CALDRGAYEQYF,TGTGCCCTAGACAGGGGAGCCTACGAGCAGTACTTC
NA,TRBJ1-6,TRBD1,TRBV6-1,CASSERGQGPYNSPLHF,TGTGCCAGCAGTGAAAGGGGACAGGGCCCCTATAATTCACCCCTCCACTTT
NA,TRBJ1-5,NA,TRBV19,CASSGGGYQPQHF,TGTGCCAGCTCAGGCGGGGGTTATCAGCCCCAGCATTTT
NA,TRBJ1-2,TRBD1,TRBV30,CATQGAHGYTF,TGTGCCACCCAGGGGGCGCATGGCTACACCTTC
NA,TRBJ2-6,NA,TRBV2,CASSGSSSGANVLTF,TGTGCCAGCAGTGGCAGCAGCTCTGGGGCCAACGTCCTGACTTTC
NA,TRBJ2-5,TRBD2,TRBV14,CASSQDLIAGEKIFEQETQYF,TGTGCCAGCAGCCAAGATTTAATAGCGGGGGAAAAAATATTCGAACAAGAGACCCAGTACTTC
NA,TRBJ1-5,NA,TRBV6-5,CASSTDPSQPQHF,TGTGCCAGCAGTACCGATCCGTCTCAGCCCCAGCATTTT
NA,TRBJ2-1,NA,TRBV5-1,CATSDARGGNEQFF,TGCGCCACCAGCGACGCGAGAGGTGGGAATGAGCAGTTCTTC
once,TRBJ2-5,TRBD1,TRBV10-3,CATSDREETQYF,TGTGCCACCTCCGACAGGGAAGAGACCCAGTACTTC
NA,TRBJ2-2,TRBD2,TRBV10-3,CAIRTSGNTGELFF,TGTGCCATCAGGACTAGCGGGAACACCGGGGAGCTGTTTTTT
NA,TRBJ2-1,TRBD2,TRBV25-1,CASSSGSGTTLYNEQFF,TGTGCCAGCAGTTCTGGGTCAGGGACTACCCTCTACAATGAGCAGTTCTTC
once,TRBJ2-7,NA,TRBV4-1,CASSQEVTGGTLSYEQYF,TGCGCCAGCAGCCAAGAAGTCACGGGGGGCACACTCTCCTACGAGCAGTACTTC
NA,TRBJ1-4,TRBD1,TRBV29-1,CSALRGQGTTNEKLFF,TGCAGCGCTCTACGAGGACAGGGAACAACTAATGAAAAACTGTTTTTT
NA,TRBJ1-5,NA,TRBV7-2,CASSLGNQPQHF,TGTGCCAGCAGCTTAGGGAATCAGCCCCAGCATTTT
NA,TRBJ2-4,NA,TRBV2,CASSEGARARPYF,TGTGCCAGCAGTGAAGGGGCAAGGGCTCGTCCGTACTTC
NA,TRBJ1-5,NA,TRBV7-3,CASSFDSNQPQHF,TGTGCCAGCAGCTTCGACAGCAATCAGCCCCAGCATTTT
NA,TRBJ1-1,NA,TRBV6-5,CASSYGAEAFF,TGTGCCAGCAGTTACGGGGCTGAAGCTTTCTTT
NA,TRBJ1-5,TRBD1,TRBV5-8,CASSSGVQGSNQPQHF,TGTGCCAGCAGCTCGGGGGTACAGGGGTCGAATCAGCCCCAGCATTTT
NA,TRBJ2-3,NA,TRBV28,CASSVAWDSTDTQYF,TGTGCCAGCAGCGTAGCCTGGGACAGCACAGATACGCAGTATTTT
NA,TRBJ1-4,NA,TRBV15,CATSRAAGQPNEKLFF,TGTGCCACCAGCAGAGCCGCAGGGCAGCCTAATGAAAAACTGTTTTTT
NA,TRBJ1-5,NA,TRBV2,CASSEEGYQPQHF,TGTGCCAGCAGTGAAGAGGGGTATCAGCCCCAGCATTTT
many,TRBJ1-2,NA,TRBV5-1,CASSAGTDYYGYTF,TGCGCCAGCAGCGCGGGCACGGACTACTATGGCTACACCTTC
NA,TRBJ1-2,NA,TRBV18,CASSPGLYGYTF,TGTGCCAGCTCACCGGGGCTCTATGGCTACACCTTC
NA,TRBJ1-5,NA,TRBV5-1,CASSFEPGSNQPQHF,TGCGCCAGCAGCTTCGAACCGGGGAGCAATCAGCCCCAGCATTTT
once,TRBJ2-5,NA,TRBV18,CASSPGVEETQYF,TGTGCCAGCTCACCAGGAGTGGAAGAGACCCAGTACTTC
NA,TRBJ2-1,TRBD2,TRBV9,CASSVDGLAGGPSSHEQFF,TGTGCCAGCAGCGTAGACGGACTAGCGGGGGGGCCGAGTAGCCATGAGCAGTTCTTC
NA,TRBJ2-2,TRBD1,TRBV19,CASSIRTGTGNTGELFF,TGTGCCAGTAGTATCCGAACCGGGACAGGAAACACCGGGGAGCTGTTTTTT
NA,TRBJ2-5,TRBD1,TRBV7-6,CASSALRGTGKETQYF,TGTGCCAGCAGCGCCCTCCGAGGGACAGGAAAAGAGACCCAGTACTTC
NA,TRBJ1-6,TRBD1,TRBV3-1/TRBV3-2,CASSTGGFSPLHF,TGTGCCAGCAGCACAGGGGGCTTTTCACCCCTCCACTTT
NA,TRBJ1-1,NA,TRBV27,CASSLRSSGNTEAFF,TGTGCCAGCAGTTTAAGGTCATCCGGGAACACTGAAGCTTTCTTT
NA,TRBJ2-7,NA,TRBV7-9,CASSPASGEQYF,TGTGCCAGCAGCCCGGCTAGTGGCGAGCAGTACTTC
NA,TRBJ2-7,NA,TRBV18,CASSLQTYEQYF,TGTGCCAGCTCACTCCAGACCTACGAGCAGTACTTC
NA,TRBJ2-7,TRBD1,TRBV18,CASSQGQSGSYEQYF,TGTGCCAGCTCACAGGGACAGTCGGGCTCCTACGAGCAGTACTTC
NA,TRBJ1-6,TRBD1,TRBV9,CASSEELTGAGNSPLHF,TGTGCCAGCAGCGAGGAACTAACAGGGGCGGGTAATTCACCCCTCCACTTT
NA,TRBJ1-3,TRBD1,TRBV11-3,CASSIDTGGSRNTIYF,TGTGCCAGCAGCATCGACACAGGGGGCTCTAGAAACACCATATATTTT
NA,TRBJ1-6,NA,TRBV6-5,CASRFDSSYNSPLHF,TGTGCCAGCAGGTTCGACAGCTCCTATAATTCACCCCTCCACTTT
NA,TRBJ2-1,NA,TRBV24-1,CATSDSGIEQFF,TGTGCCACCAGTGATTCCGGAATTGAGCAGTTCTTC
NA,TRBJ1-4,NA,TRBV4-1,CASSQVFRTENEKLFF,TGCGCCAGCAGCCAAGTTTTCAGGACAGAGAATGAAAAACTGTTTTTT
few,TRBJ2-1,TRBD2,TRBV24-1,CATSDAKRGGNEQFF,TGTGCCACCAGTGACGCAAAGCGGGGAGGCAATGAGCAGTTCTTC
NA,TRBJ1-6,TRBD1,TRBV5-8,CASSLGDRRNSPLHF,TGTGCCAGCAGCTTGGGGGACAGAAGAAATTCACCCCTCCACTTT
NA,TRBJ1-1,TRBD1,TRBV7-2,CASSFLQGGGTEAFF,TGTGCCAGCAGCTTTTTGCAGGGGGGTGGCACTGAAGCTTTCTTT
NA,TRBJ2-6,TRBD1,TRBV4-2,CASRQGISSGANVLTF,TGTGCCAGCCGACAGGGGATAAGCTCTGGGGCCAACGTCCTGACTTTC
NA,TRBJ1-6,TRBD1,TRBV5-6,CASSSPGQYNSPLHF,TGTGCCAGCAGCAGCCCGGGACAGTATAATTCACCCCTCCACTTT